This T cell receptor beta chain was recorded in a study of blood T cells in healthy people across ages. Overall study: The capture of about one barcoded beta molecule per two T cells was achieved by template switching.

Germline values: CDR1 SGHAT, CDR2 FQNNGV. CDR3 length: 14 residues. For the second PCR, which ran for about 7 to 12 cycles, a sample-barcoded 5' primer and a J-beta primer mix were used. TCRdb re-derived calls from the 5' RACE reads in MiXCR, one entry per CDR3 protein. Of roughly 680,000 distinct CDR3 sequences in the sample, roughly half were seen once. The chain joins TRBV11-2 to TRBJ2-7; possible D gene TRBD2, 6 bases. With the DNA end fitting TRBJ2-5 better, the J assignment may be wrong. The sequence derives from an elderly woman in good health. The sample consisted of blood. The CDR3 DNA is TGTGCCAGCAGCTCCGGGACTCGGACAGAGACCCAGTACTTC. This gives the protein CASSSGTRTETQYF.